A single sample is the source of the 18 T cell receptor beta chains below, sequenced in a study of Graves' ophthalmopathy and Graves' hyperthyroidism. RNA transcripts were the source from which TCR beta CDR3 regions were amplified. The first-round RT-PCR employed HTBI primers together with the Qiagen OneStep RT-PCR kit. A multiplex PCR was then performed as the second round. MiXCR, run by TCRdb on the multiplex PCR reads, gives a single entry per CDR3 protein. The profile shows under 350,000 distinct CDR3 sequences, 15% to 20% of them singletons. Sequenced material: peripheral blood. The receptors derive from an adult man with Graves' ophthalmopathy.

This clonotype occurred many times. The chain uses TRBV7-2 and TRBJ2-4, with no clear D. Trimming removed 1 base at V and 11 bases at J, with 15 bases between. CDR3 length: 14 amino acids. Germline CDR1 reads SGHTA; CDR2 reads FQGNSA. As DNA, the CDR3 is TGTGCCAGCAGCTTAGAGGCCAGCAGTTATGTTCAGTACTTC. This encodes CASSLEASSYVQYF. Supplemented by reference TRBV7-2 and TRBJ2-4, the full variable domain reads GAGVSQSPSNKVTEKGKDVELRCDPISGHTALYWYRQSLGQGLEFLIYFQGNSAPDKSGLPSDRFSAERTGGSVSTLTIQRTQQEDSAVYLCASSLEASSYVQYFGAGTRLSVL.

The table lists this clonotype with many counts. The junction departs from the called germline gene at one end, perhaps through a read error. This chain uses TRBV10-3 with TRBJ2-5, with D possibly being TRBD1 (6 bases). Germline V gene sequence: CDR1 ENHRY, CDR2 SYGVKD. The CDR3 extends over 15 amino acids. CDR3 bases: TGTGCCACCAGTGATTCCAGGGGTGGGCAAGAGACCCAGTACTTC. Its translation: CATSDSRGGQETQYF.

This clonotype was observed at least ten times. The J gene is TRBJ2-7, the V gene TRBV10-3; D is possibly TRBD1 or TRBD2 (5 bases each). Germline CDR1 reads ENHRY; CDR2 reads SYGVKD. The V end was cut by 10 bases, the J end by 0 bases, with 13 bases between. This CDR3 has 13 residues. The CDR3 loop is CATRDGSSYEQYF. CDR3 coding DNA: TGTGCCACCCGGGACGGTAGCTCCTACGAGCAGTACTTC.

V and J are TRBV6-1 and TRBJ2-7; the D call may be TRBD1 or TRBD2 (5 bases each). Germline V gene sequence: CDR1 MNHNS, CDR2 SASEGT. V was cut by 6 bases and J by 2 bases, with 17 bases left in between. The CDR3 spans 15 residues. This CDR3 is CASSDRDHQTYEQYF. CDR3 DNA sequence: TGTGCCAGCAGCGACCGGGACCACCAAACCTACGAGCAGTACTTC.

The rearrangement uses TRBV24-1 and TRBJ2-7; no reliable D call. The germline gives CDR1 KGHDR, CDR2 SFDVKD. The germline V and J ends were trimmed by 4 bases and 13 bases, with 19 bases remaining between them. The length of the CDR3 is 13 residues. The CDR3 region has the DNA TGTGCCACCAGTGACGTTCGGTCCAGCGCCATTTACTTC. Protein product: CATSDVRSSAIYF.

This CDR3 reads CASSSSDSKSYEQYF. In nucleotides, the CDR3 is TGTGCCAGCAGTTCGTCGGACAGCAAGTCCTACGAGCAGTACTTC. The V gene is TRBV28, the J gene TRBJ2-7, with D possibly being TRBD1 (6 bases). V shed 4 bases and J shed 1 base, with 14 bases lying between them. CDR1 is MDHEN and CDR2 is SYDVKM in the germline V gene. This CDR3 is built from 15 residues.

The table lists this clonotype with many counts. The chain uses TRBV6-5 and TRBJ1-1, with 7 bases fitting TRBD1. The CDR3 extends over 16 amino acids. Germline CDR1 is MNHEY and CDR2 is SVGAGI. Trimming cost V 6 bases and J 1 base; bases outside gene matches: 11. The CDR3 sequence is CASSRGLDRANTEAFF. CDR3 sequence (DNA): TGTGCCAGCAGCCGGGGCTTAGACAGGGCGAACACTGAAGCTTTCTTT.

At least ten counts were recorded for this clonotype. The rearrangement links TRBV29-1 to TRBJ2-5; D possibly corresponds to TRBD1 (5 bases). The CDR3 is made up of 14 amino acids. The germline CDR1 and CDR2 sequences are SQVTM and ANQGSEA. V was cut by 7 bases and J by 1 base, with 16 bases left in between. CDR3 coding DNA: TGCAGCGGGGGTGGGGCAGGCCCCCAAGAGACCCAGTACTTC. Amino acids: CSGGGAGPQETQYF. Combining the CDR3 with reference TRBV29-1 and TRBJ2-5 gives the whole variable domain SAVISQKPSRDICQRGTSLTIQCQVDSQVTMMFWYRQQPGQSLTLIATANQGSEATYESGFVIDKFPISRPNLTFSTLTVSNMSPEDSSIYLCSGGGAGPQETQYFGPGTRLLVL.

This clonotype was detected many times. The rearrangement joins TRBV2 to TRBJ2-5; the match to TRBD1 covers 8 bases. The CDR3 has 12 residues. The V segment lost 7 bases and the J segment 5 bases; nucleotides outside the gene matches: 3. In germline, CDR1 is SNHLY, CDR2 FYNNEI. The CDR3 DNA sequence: TGTGCCAGCACCAACAGGGGGGAGACCCAGTACTTC. Residues: CASTNRGETQYF.

The chain couples TRBV12-3 or TRBV12-4 to TRBJ1-3; 9 bases agree with TRBD1. The V segment lost 5 bases and the J segment 4 bases; nucleotides outside the gene matches: 9. The CDR3 spans 16 residues. The CDR3 sequence is CASSLGIGTGGNTIYF. DNA for the CDR3: TGTGCCAGCAGTCTAGGAATCGGGACAGGGGGAAACACCATATATTTT.

This clonotype was seen many times. J is TRBJ2-7 and V is TRBV11-2; 12 bases align to TRBD2. Germline CDR1 SGHAT, CDR2 FQNNGV. CDR3 length: 15 amino acids. V trimming: 0 bases; J trimming: 5 bases; junction bases outside the gene matches: 2. CDR3 DNA sequence: TGTGCCAGCAGCTTAGAGACTAGCGGGGGACACGAGCAGTACTTC. This translates into CASSLETSGGHEQYF.

This clonotype occurred many times. V and J are TRBV25-1 and TRBJ1-1; no firm D call. CDR3 size: 12 residues. Looked up from germline, CDR1 is MGHDK and CDR2 is SYGVNS. V was trimmed by 5 bases and J by 5 bases, leaving 9 bases between them. CDR3 DNA: TGTGCCAGCAGTCCCCACGATACTGAAGCTTTCTTT. Protein sequence: CASSPHDTEAFF.

Ten or more counts support this clonotype. The chain recombines TRBV6-5 with TRBJ1-1; 9 bases are a match to TRBD1. Germline V lookup: CDR1 MNHEY, CDR2 SVGAGI. The CDR3 covers 14 residues. Trimming at V came to 0 bases and at J to 14 bases, leaving 10 bases not matched to a gene. DNA for the CDR3: TGTGCCAGCAGTTACTCTTCCTCAGACAGGGGGGGCTTCTTT. It is translated as CASSYSSSDRGGFF.

The rearrangement links TRBV19 to TRBJ1-5; 7 bases match TRBD1. V shed 7 bases, J shed 5 bases, and the junction held 8 bases outside the gene matches. The CDR3 is made up of 14 amino acids. Germline CDR1 LNHDA, CDR2 SQIVND (reference sequence). The CDR3 DNA is TGTGCCAGTAATGACAGGGAGGTTGATCAGCCCCAGCATTTT. Its protein is CASNDREVDQPQHF.

This clonotype came up many times. DNA of the CDR3: TGCGCCAGCAGCTGGGGGACTGAGGGGGACTACACCTTC. Its translation: CASSWGTEGDYTF. V usage is TRBV5-1 and J usage is TRBJ1-2, with D perhaps matching TRBD1 (6 bases). V was pared by 3 bases and J by 10 bases, with 16 bases between. CDR1 and CDR2 (germline): SGHRS, YFSETQ. This CDR3 is 13 amino acids long.

At least ten counts were recorded for this clonotype. The chain links TRBV27 to TRBJ2-7, with 7 bases lining up with TRBD1. This CDR3 spans 22 amino acids. Germline CDR1 is MNHEY and CDR2 is SMNVEV (reference sequence). J lost 4 bases, V lost 3 bases, and 30 bases had no gene match. The CDR3 spells CASSFHQTGRALRTEGGYEQYF. The CDR3 coding sequence is TGTGCCAGCAGTTTCCATCAGACAGGGCGAGCTTTACGTACCGAAGGGGGATACGAGCAGTACTTC.

At least ten counts were recorded for this clonotype. V is TRBV6-1 and J is TRBJ1-1, with D possibly TRBD1 on 5 matching bases. CDR3 length: 12 amino acids. Trimming removed 7 bases from V and 6 bases from J, with 12 bases in between. The germline V gene has CDR1 MNHNS and CDR2 SASEGT. The CDR3 sequence: CASIRGRAEAFF. The CDR3 DNA is TGTGCCAGCATCCGGGGACGCGCTGAAGCTTTCTTT.

This clonotype appeared many times. The chain links TRBV7-8 to TRBJ2-7; D possibly corresponds to TRBD1 (5 bases). Germline V gene sequence: CDR1 SGHVS, CDR2 FQNEAQ. Between the trimmed V and J ends, which lost 3 bases and 0 bases, there was a span of 12 bases. The CDR3 has 15 residues. CDR3 sequence (DNA): TGTGCCAGCAGCTTCTGGAGACAGATCTCCTACGAGCAGTACTTC. Protein product: CASSFWRQISYEQYF.